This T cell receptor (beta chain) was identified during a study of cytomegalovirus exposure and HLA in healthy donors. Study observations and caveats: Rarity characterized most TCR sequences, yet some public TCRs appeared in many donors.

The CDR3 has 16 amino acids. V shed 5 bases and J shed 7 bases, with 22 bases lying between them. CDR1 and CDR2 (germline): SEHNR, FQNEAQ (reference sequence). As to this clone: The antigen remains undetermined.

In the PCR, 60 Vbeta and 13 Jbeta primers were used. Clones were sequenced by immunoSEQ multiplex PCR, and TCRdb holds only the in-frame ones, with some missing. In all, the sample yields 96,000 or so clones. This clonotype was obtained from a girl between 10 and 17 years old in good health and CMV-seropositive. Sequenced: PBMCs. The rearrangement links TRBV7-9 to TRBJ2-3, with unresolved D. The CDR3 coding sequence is TGTGCCAGCAGCCAATGGGCCAAAGGTCTTACCCATACGCAGTATTTT. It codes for CASSQWAKGLTHTQYF.